The present T cell receptor beta chain was sequenced within a study of blood T cell repertoires in COVID-19. This clone was seen a few times. This CDR3 spans 16 amino acids. V shed 3 bases and J 1 base; nucleotides not matched to a gene: 6. From germline, CDR1 is KGHSH and CDR2 LQKENI. Original data processing: Amplification from reference gene primers served as the basis for estimated nucleated cell counts. Using immunoSEQ multiplex PCR, the repertoire was profiled, and TCRdb retains in-frame clones only, with some absent. From that table come the V and J calls and clone size; the DNA was used to work out D and trimming. The table shows around 30,000 clones, with 65% to 90% occurring only once.

This TCR derives from a human donor in a cohort sampled during active COVID-19. Sequences were obtained from peripheral blood. V and J are TRBV18 and TRBJ2-7, with 10 bases identical to TRBD2. CDR3 sequence: CASSPGGLAVSYEQYF. CDR3 DNA: TGTGCCAGCTCACCGGGAGGACTAGCGGTTTCCTACGAGCAGTACTTC.